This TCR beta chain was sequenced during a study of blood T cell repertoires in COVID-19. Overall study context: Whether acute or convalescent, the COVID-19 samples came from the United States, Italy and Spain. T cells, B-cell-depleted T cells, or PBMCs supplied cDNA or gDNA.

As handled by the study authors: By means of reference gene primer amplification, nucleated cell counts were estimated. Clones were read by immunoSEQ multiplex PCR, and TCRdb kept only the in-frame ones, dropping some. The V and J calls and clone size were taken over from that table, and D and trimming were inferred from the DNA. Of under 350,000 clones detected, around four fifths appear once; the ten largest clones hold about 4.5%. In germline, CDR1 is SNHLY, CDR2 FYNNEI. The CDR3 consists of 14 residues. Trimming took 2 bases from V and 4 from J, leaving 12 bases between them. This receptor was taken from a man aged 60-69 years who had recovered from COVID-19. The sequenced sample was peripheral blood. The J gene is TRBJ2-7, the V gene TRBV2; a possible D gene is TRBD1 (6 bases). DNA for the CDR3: TGTGCCAGCAGTGAACAGCAGGGGCGATACGAGCAGTACTTC. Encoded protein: CASSEQQGRYEQYF.